The 30 T cell receptor beta chains below all came from one sample that was sequenced in a study of blood T cell repertoires in COVID-19. Assay used: immunoSEQ multiplex PCR; TCRdb lists only in-frame clones, some missing. In the table there are approximately 110,000 clones, approximately 86% of which are singletons. Sequencing was carried out using peripheral blood. These receptors were obtained from a woman aged 45 to 65 with active or convalescent COVID-19.

V and J are TRBV7-3 and TRBJ2-3, with D possibly being TRBD1 (7 bases). Trimming cost V 2 bases and J 0 bases, with 9 bases left between them. The germline V gene encodes CDR1 SGHTA and CDR2 FQGTGA. This CDR3 contains 15 residues. The CDR3 DNA is TGTGCCAGCAGCTTAGCAGGGGGGAGCACAGATACGCAGTATTTT. Translating gives CASSLAGGSTDTQYF.

This chain links TRBV14 with TRBJ1-1; no definite D call. This CDR3 has 14 residues. The V gene's germline CDR1 is SGHDN and CDR2 FVKESK. V lost 3 bases and J 5 bases, leaving 13 bases between the germline ends. This CDR3 is CASSHGGVRTEAFF. The CDR3 region has the DNA TGTGCCAGCAGCCACGGAGGCGTGAGGACTGAAGCTTTCTTT.

For the CDR3, the DNA is TGCGCCAGCAGCCAAGGACTAGCGGGAGGTCAAGGTGGTGCCGGGGAGCTGTTTTTT. Its translation: CASSQGLAGGQGGAGELFF. The rearrangement uses TRBV4-3 and TRBJ2-2, with TRBD2 identical over 13 bases. Germline-derived CDR1 and CDR2 are LGHNA and YSLEER. The CDR3 sequence is 19 residues long. J was trimmed by 6 bases and V by 1 base; bases with no gene match: 11.

The chain combines TRBV19 with TRBJ2-2; 11 nucleotides align to TRBD2. Germline loops: CDR1 LNHDA, CDR2 SQIVND (reference sequence). Losses at the gene ends were 3 bases for V and 3 bases for J; bases not matched to a gene: 3. The CDR3 totals 16 residues. The CDR3 DNA sequence: TGTGCCAGTAGTATGCAACTAGCGGGAGACACCGGGGAGCTGTTTTTT. Protein: CASSMQLAGDTGELFF.

The CDR3 DNA is TGTGCCAGCAGGGACAGGGAAAGGGCCGGGGAGCTGTTTTTT. Its protein product is CASRDRERAGELFF. The chain recombines TRBV6-5 with TRBJ2-2, with 8 bases identical to TRBD1. The CDR3 totals 14 residues. The ends lost 6 bases at V and 6 bases at J; junction bases unmatched: 6. The germline V gene has CDR1 MNHEY and CDR2 SVGAGI.

The V and J genes are TRBV7-3 and TRBJ2-3, with TRBD2 matching over 8 bases. Germline CDR1 reads SGHTA; CDR2 reads FQGTGA. The CDR3 totals 16 residues. Losses at the gene ends were 5 bases for V and 4 bases for J; bases not matched to a gene: 11. The CDR3 here is CASSPTGGGKADTQYF. The CDR3 nucleotides read TGTGCCAGCAGCCCCACCGGGGGGGGAAAGGCAGATACGCAGTATTTT.

The chain is built from TRBV7-3 and TRBJ2-3, with a possible D match to TRBD1 (5 bases). Trimming removed 0 bases at V and 4 bases at J, with 11 bases between. The CDR3 consists of 15 residues. The germline CDR1 and CDR2 sequences are SGHTA and FQGTGA. CDR3 coding DNA: TGTGCCAGCAGCTTAACGGGGCTGGCGCCAGATACGCAGTATTTT. It encodes CASSLTGLAPDTQYF.

The J gene is TRBJ2-7, the V gene TRBV27, with 14 bases aligning to TRBD2. The trim removed 4 bases at V and 4 bases at J, leaving 6 bases unmatched. Germline CDR1 reads MNHEY; CDR2 reads SMNVEV (reference sequence). CDR3 length: 16 amino acids. This chain's CDR3 is CASSYGTSGSKYEQYF. CDR3 nucleotide sequence: TGTGCCAGCAGTTACGGGACTAGCGGGAGTAAGTACGAGCAGTACTTC.

The CDR3 here is CASSVGQIDFYGYTF. The CDR3 DNA sequence: TGTGCCAGCAGTGTAGGACAGATAGATTTCTATGGCTACACCTTC. This chain connects TRBV25-1 to TRBJ1-2; a weak D match, TRBD1 (6 bases). CDR3 length: 15 residues. Per the germline V gene, CDR1 is MGHDK and CDR2 is SYGVNS. Between the trimmed V and J ends, which lost 4 bases and 4 bases, there was a span of 16 bases.

The genes are TRBV5-1 and TRBJ2-3; 12 bases line up with TRBD2. The V and J ends lost 4 bases and 0 bases, in that order; junction bases with no gene match: 3. The length of the CDR3 is 16 residues. CDR1 SGHRS and CDR2 YFSETQ come from the germline V gene. CDR3 coding DNA: TGCGCCAGCAGCACCGGGACTAGCGGGAGCACAGATACGCAGTATTTT. As protein: CASSTGTSGSTDTQYF.

The chain is built from TRBV6-5 and TRBJ2-7; 7 bases fit TRBD1. V gave up 2 bases and J gave up 2 bases; unmatched junction bases: 3. This CDR3 is 14 amino acids long. Germline V gene lookup returns CDR1 MNHEY and CDR2 SVGAGI. CDR3 loop: CASSYLGQAYEQYF. The CDR3 DNA reads TGTGCCAGCAGTTACCTCGGACAGGCCTACGAGCAGTACTTC.

V is TRBV6-1 and J is TRBJ2-7, with D perhaps TRBD1 (6 bases). Germline values: CDR1 MNHNS, CDR2 SASEGT. V lost 3 bases to trimming and J lost 5 bases, with 20 bases between them. The CDR3 extends over 16 amino acids. CDR3 sequence: CASSERTARVPHEQYF. CDR3 nucleotides: TGTGCCAGCAGTGAGAGGACAGCCAGGGTCCCCCACGAGCAGTACTTC.

J is TRBJ1-4 and V is TRBV16; D ambiguous. Trimming left V 1 base short and J 0 bases short, with 6 bases between. CDR1 is KGHSY and CDR2 is FQNENV in the germline V gene. This CDR3 has 15 amino acids. This CDR3 reads CASSQFSSTNEKLFF. The CDR3 bases are TGTGCCAGCAGCCAATTTTCCTCAACTAATGAAAAACTGTTTTTT.

This rearrangement joins TRBV29-1 to TRBJ2-1, with TRBD1 matching over 7 bases. Trimming cost V 6 bases and J 3 bases; bases outside gene matches: 14. CDR1 is SQVTM, CDR2 ANQGSEA, per germline. The CDR3 consists of 16 residues. The CDR3 DNA reads as TGCAGCGTCTCCGGGACAGCGACTAATTTCTACAATGAGCAGTTCTTC. It yields the protein CSVSGTATNFYNEQFF.

The genes are TRBV5-6 and TRBJ2-3; 7 bases map to TRBD1. This CDR3 contains 16 residues. CDR1 is SGHDT and CDR2 is YYEEEE in the germline V gene. The junction had 10 bases not matched to a gene; V was cut back by 2 bases and J by 4 bases. CDR3 sequence (DNA): TGTGCCAGCAGCTTAACTGCAGGGGGAAGCGCAGATACGCAGTATTTT. Amino acid sequence: CASSLTAGGSADTQYF.

This clone was seen only once. This chain connects TRBV5-1 to TRBJ1-1; 7 nucleotides match TRBD1. After removal of 4 bases from V and 2 bases from J, the junction contained 11 bases not matched to a gene. Germline V gene sequence: CDR1 SGHRS, CDR2 YFSETQ. CDR3 length equals 16 residues. The CDR3 loop is CASSTGVFSRNTEAFF. In DNA form, the CDR3 reads TGCGCCAGCAGCACAGGGGTCTTCAGCCGTAACACTGAAGCTTTCTTT.

This chain joins TRBV5-8 and TRBJ2-7; D not certain. Trimming shortened V by 1 base and J by 8 bases, and 10 bases separated the two germline ends. There are 12 residues in the CDR3. CDR1 is SGHTS and CDR2 is YDEGEE in the germline V gene. As DNA, the CDR3 is TGTGCCAGCAGCTTGTCAGGAAATAAGCAGTACTTC. Its protein product is CASSLSGNKQYF.

This chain joins TRBV18 and TRBJ1-3; no definite D call. Germline CDR1 is KGHSH and CDR2 is LQKENI. V was pared by 1 base and J by 0 bases, with 7 bases between. The CDR3 length is 15 residues. The CDR3 loop is CASSPQLLSGNTIYF. CDR3 nucleotide sequence: TGTGCCAGCTCACCACAATTACTCTCTGGAAACACCATATATTTT. The whole variable domain, remainder taken from reference TRBV18 and TRBJ1-3, is NAGVMQNPRHLVRRRGQEARLRCSPMKGHSHVYWYRQLPEEGLKFMVYLQKENIIDESGMPKERFSAEFPKEGPSILRIQQVVRGDSAAYFCASSPQLLSGNTIYFGEGSWLTVV.

This sequence joins TRBV7-3 and TRBJ2-1; 7 bases are a match to TRBD2. The trim removed 2 bases at V and 2 bases at J, leaving 0 bases unmatched. The CDR3 has 14 residues. Germline CDR1 SGHTA, CDR2 FQGTGA. CDR3 DNA sequence: TGTGCCAGCAGCTTAGCGGGAGCCTACAATGAGCAGTTCTTC. It yields the protein CASSLAGAYNEQFF.

The CDR3 DNA reads TGTGCCAGCAGCTTAGTGGAGGGCGCCGGTGAAAAACTGTTTTTT. This encodes CASSLVEGAGEKLFF. This chain uses TRBV7-9 with TRBJ1-4; D uncertain. V lost 1 base, J lost 7 bases, and 13 bases lay in between. The CDR3 has 15 amino acids. Germline V lookup: CDR1 SEHNR, CDR2 FQNEAQ (reference sequence).

This sequence joins TRBV7-3 and TRBJ2-2; TRBD2 matches 9 bases. V lost 3 bases, J lost 9 bases, and 11 bases stayed unmatched. This CDR3 spans 16 amino acids. Looked up from germline, CDR1 is SGHTA and CDR2 is FQGTGA. The CDR3 DNA is TGTGCCAGCAGCTTCGGGGGTAGCGGGAGATCTCGGGAGCTGTTTTTT. Its translation: CASSFGGSGRSRELFF.

The chain links TRBV7-2 to TRBJ1-2; 9 nucleotides agree with TRBD1. Germline CDR1 SGHTA, CDR2 FQGNSA. This CDR3 is built from 16 residues. Unmatched junction bases numbered 12, after V lost 3 bases and J lost 7 bases. The CDR3 sequence is CASSLGRTGASSGYTF. The CDR3 DNA sequence: TGTGCCAGCAGCTTGGGTAGGACAGGGGCGAGTTCTGGCTACACCTTC.

The chain employs TRBV5-1 and TRBJ1-2; D is ambiguous. This CDR3 contains 12 residues. The germline gives CDR1 SGHRS, CDR2 YFSETQ. Trimming removed 4 bases at V and 8 bases at J, with 12 bases between. CDR3 protein: CASSTDGGGYTF. The CDR3 region has the DNA TGCGCCAGCAGCACGGACGGCGGGGGCTACACCTTC.

The chain carries TRBV7-9 and TRBJ2-3; no clear D gene. From germline, CDR1 is SEHNR and CDR2 FQNEAQ (reference sequence). The CDR3 loop spans 15 amino acids. The V end lost 1 base, the J end lost 2 bases, and 10 bases lay between the germline ends. Written as DNA, the CDR3 is TGTGCCAGCAGCTTAGGGAGCCGGATCACAGATACGCAGTATTTT. Its translation is CASSLGSRITDTQYF.

The chain joins TRBV7-9 to TRBJ2-7; possibly TRBD2 for D (5 bases). The CDR3 totals 17 residues. V lost 2 bases, J lost 3 bases, and 20 bases lay in between. Germline V CDR1 and CDR2: SEHNR, FQNEAQ (reference sequence). The CDR3 DNA is TGTGCCAGCAGCTTAAGTTCAGGAGGCGGATGGGGCTACGAGCAGTACTTC. Translated, it gives CASSLSSGGGWGYEQYF.

This rearrangement joins TRBV2 to TRBJ2-7; D is undetermined. Between the trimmed V and J ends, which lost 7 bases and 1 base, there was a span of 14 bases. The CDR3 sequence is 14 residues long. Germline V gene lookup returns CDR1 SNHLY and CDR2 FYNNEI. The chain's CDR3 is CASNHGPGSYEQYF. Here the CDR3 DNA reads TGTGCCAGCAACCACGGCCCAGGTTCCTACGAGCAGTACTTC.

The chain carries TRBV7-9 and TRBJ2-3, with D perhaps TRBD2 (6 bases). The CDR3 totals 15 residues. The V end was cut by 5 bases, the J end by 5 bases, with 17 bases between. Germline loops: CDR1 SEHNR, CDR2 FQNEAQ (reference sequence). The CDR3: CASSPEGSGGDTQYF. The CDR3 nucleotides read TGTGCCAGCAGCCCGGAGGGTAGCGGAGGAGATACGCAGTATTTT.

The chain employs TRBV7-2 and TRBJ2-4, with 8 bases identical to TRBD1. V lost 5 bases to trimming and J lost 8 bases; unmatched junction nucleotides: 11. The CDR3 is 15 residues long. Germline CDR1 and CDR2: SGHTA and FQGNSA. CDR3 DNA sequence: TGTGCCAGCAGCCCCATCGCAGGGGGCGATTACATTCAGTACTTC. This sequence encodes CASSPIAGGDYIQYF.

This chain links TRBV28 with TRBJ1-5, with 9 bases lining up with TRBD1. Germline V lookup: CDR1 MDHEN, CDR2 SYDVKM. V was clipped by 5 bases and J by 4 bases; unmatched bases: 6. The CDR3 is 15 residues long. The CDR3 DNA follows: TGTGCCAGCAGTCCCTCCGGACAGGGGAATCAGCCCCAGCATTTT. This codes for CASSPSGQGNQPQHF.

The V and J genes are TRBV10-3 and TRBJ2-7; 15 bases fit TRBD2. CDR1 and CDR2 from the germline V gene are ENHRY and SYGVKD. This CDR3 has 18 residues. V lost 4 bases, J lost 5 bases, and 12 bases stayed unmatched. The CDR3 protein is CAISVRTSGRALRNEQYF. In DNA, the CDR3 is TGTGCCATCAGTGTTAGGACTAGCGGGAGGGCCTTAAGGAACGAGCAGTACTTC.